This TCR beta chain emerged from a study of identical twins. Via MiXCR, TCRdb re-called the 5' RACE reads, giving one row per CDR3 protein. The sample consists of a few hundred thousand distinct CDR3 sequences, around 8.8% of them appearing once. CDR1 SGHAT and CDR2 FQNNGV come from the germline V gene. This CDR3 spans 13 amino acids. V dropped 3 bases and J dropped 10; count of bases not matched to a gene: 8. In its sample, this clonotype was seen a few times. The sample was also reused in another study, on yellow fever vaccine responses in identical twins.

The chain uses TRBV11-2 and TRBJ1-2; 7 bases match TRBD1. This clonotype originated in a young woman in good health. Sequenced: memory (CD45RO+) T cells sorted from blood. The CDR3 loop is CASSLVVGQNYTF. The CDR3 DNA is TGTGCCAGCAGCTTGGTCGTGGGACAGAACTACACCTTC.